Presented here are 19 T cell receptor beta chains from one specimen sequenced in a study of cytomegalovirus exposure and HLA in healthy donors. The PCR made use of 60 Vbeta and 13 Jbeta primers. Produced via immunoSEQ multiplex PCR; TCRdb's table is partial and in-frame only. The sample includes about 130,000 clones, about 86% of them seen just once. The sample was PBMCs. All receptors derive from a woman aged 30 to 39 in good health and CMV-seronegative.

The rearrangement links TRBV27 to TRBJ1-4; 8 bases line up with TRBD1. The germline V gene encodes CDR1 MNHEY and CDR2 SMNVEV (reference sequence). The trim removed 5 bases at V and 5 bases at J, leaving 10 bases unmatched. There are 16 residues in the CDR3. This chain's CDR3 is CASSILTGGGNEKLFF. In DNA form, the CDR3 reads TGTGCCAGCAGTATTCTAACAGGGGGAGGGAATGAAAAACTGTTTTTT.

V gene TRBV27 combines with J gene TRBJ2-3; the match to TRBD2 covers 10 bases. The germline gives CDR1 MNHEY, CDR2 SMNVEV (reference sequence). The CDR3 extends over 15 amino acids. The J segment lost 5 bases and the V segment lost 2 bases, leaving 4 bases of the junction unmatched. CDR3 nucleotides: TGTGCCAGCAGTTTACTAGCGGGAGTCGGAGATACGCAGTATTTT. It translates to CASSLLAGVGDTQYF.

The V call is TRBV7-2, the J call TRBJ1-3, with TRBD1 matching 7 bases. Germline V lookup: CDR1 SGHTA, CDR2 FQGNSA. V trimming: 5 bases; J trimming: 2 bases; junction bases outside the gene matches: 3. The CDR3 consists of 14 residues. The DNA of the CDR3 is TGTGCCAGCAGCCAGGGGGTGACTGGAAACACCATATATTTT. Residues: CASSQGVTGNTIYF. Combining the CDR3 with reference TRBV7-2 and TRBJ1-3 gives the whole variable domain GAGVSQSPSNKVTEKGKDVELRCDPISGHTALYWYRQSLGQGLEFLIYFQGNSAPDKSGLPSDRFSAERTGGSVSTLTIQRTQQEDSAVYLCASSQGVTGNTIYFGEGSWLTVV.

V is TRBV27 and J is TRBJ1-2; D is undetermined. Germline CDR1 and CDR2: MNHEY and SMNVEV (reference sequence). The CDR3 totals 13 residues. The V end lost 3 bases, the J end lost 3 bases, and 8 bases lay between the germline ends. The CDR3 DNA reads TGTGCCAGCAGTTTTATCGGTTACTATGGCTACACCTTC. Amino acids: CASSFIGYYGYTF.

This clone is medium-sized within its sample. The chain has TRBV4-3 and TRBJ2-6; TRBD2 is a possible D gene (6 bases). The ends were cut back, 1 base at V and 3 bases at J, with 10 bases in the middle. CDR1 is LGHNA, CDR2 YSLEER, per germline. There are 16 residues in the CDR3. The CDR3 region is CASSQGLVFGANVLTF. The CDR3 DNA reads TGCGCCAGCAGCCAAGGACTAGTTTTTGGGGCCAACGTCCTGACTTTC.

V and J are TRBV5-1 and TRBJ2-6; D may be TRBD1 (5 bases). This CDR3 spans 19 amino acids. Trimming removed 4 bases at V and 0 bases at J, with 20 bases between. Germline V CDR1 and CDR2: SGHRS, YFSETQ. The CDR3 DNA follows: TGCGCCAGCAGCCGAGTGTGGGTGCAGGGCCACTCTGGGGCCAACGTCCTGACTTTC. Translating gives CASSRVWVQGHSGANVLTF.

The V gene is TRBV2, the J gene TRBJ2-2; the match to TRBD2 covers 11 bases. The germline V gene has CDR1 SNHLY and CDR2 FYNNEI. Unmatched junction bases numbered 7, after V lost 4 bases and J lost 3 bases. This CDR3 comprises 17 residues. The CDR3 DNA reads TGTGCCAGCAGTGGGGTGACTAGCGGGGCCCACACCGGGGAGCTGTTTTTT. Translation: CASSGVTSGAHTGELFF.

The gene calls are TRBV18 and TRBJ2-5; 12 bases are shared with TRBD2. The germline V gene has CDR1 KGHSH and CDR2 LQKENI. The CDR3 contains 14 residues. The junction had 0 bases not matched to a gene; V was cut back by 2 bases and J by 5 bases. The DNA of the CDR3 is TGTGCCAGCTCACCAGGGACTAGCGGGGAGACCCAGTACTTC. It is translated as CASSPGTSGETQYF.

Only one count was recorded for this clone. This chain joins TRBV27 and TRBJ1-4; 7 nucleotides align to TRBD1. The ends lost 5 bases at V and 3 bases at J; junction bases unmatched: 9. The CDR3 has 16 residues. Germline loops: CDR1 MNHEY, CDR2 SMNVEV (reference sequence). The CDR3 here is CASSPRNRGANEKLFF. DNA of the CDR3: TGTGCCAGCAGTCCAAGGAACAGGGGAGCTAATGAAAAACTGTTTTTT.

The gene calls are TRBV19 and TRBJ2-7, with D possibly TRBD1 on 5 matching bases. This CDR3 is built from 15 residues. The V end lost 5 bases, the J end lost 0 bases, and 14 bases lay between the germline ends. The germline gives CDR1 LNHDA, CDR2 SQIVND (reference sequence). The DNA of the CDR3 is TGTGCCAGTAGTGACGGTTGGGGCCTCTCCTACGAGCAGTACTTC. Translated: CASSDGWGLSYEQYF.

The CDR3 DNA is TGCGCCAGCAGCTTGAGCGGGACTCCCTCCAATGAGCAGTTCTTC. It codes for CASSLSGTPSNEQFF. The chain uses TRBV5-1 and TRBJ2-1; 7 positions agree with TRBD2. This CDR3 contains 15 residues. Trimming removed 1 base from V and 6 bases from J; junction bases left unmatched: 7. Looked up from germline, CDR1 is SGHRS and CDR2 is YFSETQ.

This clone was recorded once. This chain's CDR3 is CASSINSNMNTEAFF. The CDR3 DNA follows: TGTGCCAGTAGTATAAACAGTAACATGAACACTGAAGCTTTCTTT. The chain carries TRBV19 and TRBJ1-1; D uncertain. Germline V gene sequence: CDR1 LNHDA, CDR2 SQIVND (reference sequence). The V end lost 2 bases, the J end lost 0 bases, and 10 bases lay between the germline ends. The CDR3 extends over 15 amino acids.

V and J are TRBV4-1 and TRBJ2-7; the match to TRBD1 covers 7 bases. The CDR3 sequence is 15 residues long. Per germline, CDR1 MGHRA and CDR2 YSYEKL. J gave up 3 bases and V 0 bases, and 5 bases lay outside the gene matches. The CDR3 sequence: CASSQEDRPSYEQYF. In DNA form, the CDR3 reads TGCGCCAGCAGCCAAGAGGACAGGCCGAGCTACGAGCAGTACTTC.

V is TRBV2 and J is TRBJ2-3; D is perhaps TRBD2 (6 bases). V was pared by 5 bases and J by 6 bases, with 9 bases between. CDR3 size: 12 residues. Germline V gives CDR1 SNHLY, CDR2 FYNNEI. The CDR3 reads CASSIGGDTQYF. The CDR3 DNA follows: TGTGCCAGCAGTATCGGAGGGGATACGCAGTATTTT.

This chain uses TRBV4-2 with TRBJ1-2, with D hard to call. Germline V CDR1 and CDR2: LGHNA, YNFKEQ. The V gene lost 1 base and the J gene lost 2 bases, with 8 bases spanning the gap. The CDR3 is 14 residues long. The CDR3 DNA reads as TGTGCCAGCAGCCAAGTGGGCACCAACTATGGCTACACCTTC. This sequence encodes CASSQVGTNYGYTF.

The J gene is TRBJ2-1, the V gene TRBV4-3; TRBD1 agrees at 8 bases. V gave up 0 bases and J gave up 7 bases; unmatched junction bases: 11. This CDR3 is built from 17 residues. Germline CDR1 reads LGHNA; CDR2 reads YSLEER. In DNA, the CDR3 is TGCGCCAGCAGCCAAGATCTCCTGGCAGGGGGCCTTAATGAGCAGTTCTTC. Translating it yields CASSQDLLAGGLNEQFF.

The J gene is TRBJ2-3, the V gene TRBV18, with 7 bases matching TRBD2. CDR3 length: 16 amino acids. Germline values: CDR1 KGHSH, CDR2 LQKENI. Trimming took 3 bases from V and 1 from J; bases not matched to a gene: 7. The CDR3, as DNA: TGTGCCAGCTCACCTCAGGACCTAGCGGGCACAGATACGCAGTATTTT. This codes for CASSPQDLAGTDTQYF.

CDR3 in DNA: TGTGCCAGCAGCCCCGAGACAGAGGTCGGGGAGCTGTTTTTT. Its translation is CASSPETEVGELFF. The chain employs TRBV12-1 and TRBJ2-2; the tabulated D call, TRBD1, remains unverified against the DNA. TRBV12-1 is deemed a pseudogene. The CDR3 extends over 14 amino acids.

This clone was seen only once. This chain joins TRBV9 and TRBJ2-3, with 9 bases identical to TRBD2. Per germline, CDR1 SGDLS and CDR2 YYNGEE. This CDR3 is 16 amino acids long. V shed 0 bases and J 5 bases; nucleotides not matched to a gene: 7. CDR3 nucleotides: TGTGCCAGCAGCGTAGTGTTGGCGGGAGGGCAAGATACGCAGTATTTT. Amino acid sequence: CASSVVLAGGQDTQYF.